This entry lists 26 T cell receptor beta chains sequenced from one sample in a study of cytomegalovirus exposure and HLA in healthy donors. Researchers ran the PCR with 60 Vbeta and 13 Jbeta primers. Generated by immunoSEQ multiplex PCR, the TCRdb table keeps only in-frame clones and is missing some. This sample has around 120,000 clones, with about 78% found just once. The sequencing input was PBMCs. These receptor sequences come from a woman aged 40 to 50 in good health and CMV-seropositive.

The gene calls are TRBV19 and TRBJ2-7; 7 positions agree with TRBD1. The CDR3 has 14 residues. V gave up 7 bases and J gave up 5 bases; unmatched junction bases: 11. Germline V gene lookup returns CDR1 LNHDA and CDR2 SQIVND (reference sequence). The CDR3 nucleotides read TGTGCCAGTAACCCGGGACAGAGGGCGAACGAGCAGTACTTC. This gives the protein CASNPGQRANEQYF.

This chain links TRBV7-2 with TRBJ2-3; 8 positions match TRBD2. The J segment lost 4 bases and the V segment lost 0 bases, leaving 3 bases of the junction unmatched. The length of the CDR3 is 15 residues. The V gene's germline CDR1 is SGHTA and CDR2 FQGNSA. CDR3 region: CASSLAGLGPDTQYF. In DNA form, the CDR3 reads TGTGCCAGCAGCTTAGCGGGACTAGGGCCAGATACGCAGTATTTT.

This chain uses TRBV9 with TRBJ2-3, with TRBD2 as a possible D gene (5 bases). Germline CDR1 SGDLS, CDR2 YYNGEE. This CDR3 spans 13 amino acids. Trimming cost V 0 bases and J 5 bases, with 7 bases left between them. The CDR3 protein is CASSVGGKDTQYF. DNA of the CDR3: TGTGCCAGCAGCGTAGGAGGGAAAGATACGCAGTATTTT.

This chain links TRBV5-4 with TRBJ1-1; 9 bases line up with TRBD1. The V segment lost 0 bases and the J segment 1 base; nucleotides outside the gene matches: 7. From germline, CDR1 is SGHNT and CDR2 YYREEE (reference sequence). The CDR3 runs 17 residues. CDR3 protein: CASSLGDRVLRNTEAFF. In DNA form, the CDR3 reads TGTGCCAGCAGCTTGGGGGACAGGGTATTGCGGAACACTGAAGCTTTCTTT.

V gene TRBV7-9 combines with J gene TRBJ2-7, with 12 bases aligning to TRBD1. The CDR3 runs 15 residues. Germline V lookup: CDR1 SEHNR, CDR2 FQNEAQ (reference sequence). V shed 5 bases, J shed 7 bases, and the junction held 9 bases outside the gene matches. Written as DNA, the CDR3 is TGTGCCAGCAGCCGGGCCGGGACAGGGGGCGGTGAGCAGTACTTC. Encoded protein: CASSRAGTGGGEQYF.

This clone occurred a few times. The chain has TRBV2 and TRBJ2-5, with a possible D match to TRBD2 (6 bases). The CDR3 is 15 amino acids. Per the germline V gene, CDR1 is SNHLY and CDR2 is FYNNEI. V was shortened by 6 bases and J by 5 bases, with 19 bases between the two germline ends. In DNA, the CDR3 is TGTGCCAGCAGCCCCGGGACTTCTTTCGGGGAGACCCAGTACTTC. The encoded protein is CASSPGTSFGETQYF.

This clone was seen a handful of times. The gene calls are TRBV13 and TRBJ1-1, with a possible D match to TRBD1 (6 bases). Germline assignment: CDR1 PRHDT and CDR2 FYEKMQ (reference sequence). The ends were cut back, 6 bases at V and 1 base at J, with 12 bases in the middle. CDR3 length: 14 residues. CDR3 region: CASSRYRENTEAFF. The CDR3 DNA sequence: TGTGCCAGCAGTCGATACAGGGAGAACACTGAAGCTTTCTTT.

J is TRBJ1-2 and V is TRBV6-5, with TRBD1 matching over 10 bases. The CDR3 covers 14 residues. V lost 7 bases and J lost 6; bases outside the gene matches: 8. Per the germline V gene, CDR1 is MNHEY and CDR2 is SVGAGI. The CDR3 sequence is CASKSGTGDHGYTF. In nucleotides, the CDR3 is TGTGCCAGCAAAAGCGGGACAGGGGACCATGGCTACACCTTC.

This chain joins TRBV11-3 and TRBJ1-2, with 9 bases lining up with TRBD1. Germline trimming cut 2 bases from V and 7 bases from J; bases unmatched to any gene: 14. There are 17 residues in the CDR3. From germline, CDR1 is SGHNT and CDR2 YENEEA. CDR3 in DNA: TGTGCCAGCAGCTTACGGGACAGGGTGCTGGATCCAGCTGGCTACACCTTC. Encoded protein: CASSLRDRVLDPAGYTF.

This clone was counted between two and nine times. The chain links TRBV27 to TRBJ1-1; the D gene is possibly TRBD1 (5 bases). Trimming pared 6 bases from V and 4 bases from J, leaving 15 bases between. CDR3 length: 14 residues. Germline CDR1 is MNHEY and CDR2 is SMNVEV (reference sequence). The CDR3 protein is CASRPGGLGTEAFF. In DNA form, the CDR3 reads TGTGCCAGCAGGCCCGGGGGGTTAGGCACTGAAGCTTTCTTT.

This clone was observed a single time. The rearrangement links TRBV11-2 to TRBJ1-5; TRBD1 matches at 7 bases. The ends lost 0 bases at V and 4 bases at J; junction bases unmatched: 3. The germline CDR1 and CDR2 sequences are SGHAT and FQNNGV. The CDR3 covers 15 residues. In DNA, the CDR3 is TGTGCCAGCAGCTTAGATGGGACAGTTAATCAGCCCCAGCATTTT. This encodes CASSLDGTVNQPQHF.

The chain employs TRBV7-3 and TRBJ2-7; 8 bases are shared with TRBD1. The CDR3 is made up of 14 amino acids. The J segment lost 6 bases and the V segment lost 2 bases, leaving 6 bases of the junction unmatched. CDR1 SGHTA and CDR2 FQGTGA come from the germline V gene. The CDR3 DNA sequence: TGTGCCAGCAGCTTAGGGCAGGGGGCGACCGAGCAGTACTTC. Translation: CASSLGQGATEQYF. Full variable domain (outside the CDR3, taken from reference TRBV7-3 and TRBJ2-7): GAGVSQTPSNKVTEKGKYVELRCDPISGHTALYWYRQSLGQGPEFLIYFQGTGAADDSGLPNDRFFAVRPEGSVSTLKIQRTERGDSAVYLCASSLGQGATEQYFGPGTRLTVT.

The chain uses TRBV7-3 and TRBJ2-5; 7 nucleotides agree with TRBD1. This CDR3 has 13 amino acids. The trim removed 5 bases at V and 5 bases at J, leaving 5 bases unmatched. Germline V gene data show CDR1 as SGHTA and CDR2 as FQGTGA. The CDR3 protein is CASSPSTGETQYF. CDR3 nucleotides: TGTGCCAGCAGCCCTTCGACAGGGGAGACCCAGTACTTC.

The chain employs TRBV5-1 and TRBJ1-6; 7 nucleotides match TRBD1. CDR1 is SGHRS, CDR2 YFSETQ, per germline. CDR3 length: 16 amino acids. V shed 4 bases, J shed 7 bases, and the junction held 11 bases outside the gene matches. The CDR3 is CASSVTLGTENSPLHF. The CDR3 DNA is TGCGCCAGCAGCGTAACTCTCGGGACAGAGAATTCACCCCTCCACTTT.

The J gene is TRBJ1-4, the V gene TRBV5-4; 7 bases agree with TRBD1. Germline loops: CDR1 SGHNT, CDR2 YYREEE (reference sequence). There are 16 residues in the CDR3. Trimming at V came to 3 bases and at J to 3 bases, leaving 8 bases not matched to a gene. The CDR3 protein is CASSSDREMANEKLFF. DNA for the CDR3: TGTGCCAGCAGCTCCGACAGGGAAATGGCTAATGAAAAACTGTTTTTT.

The rearrangement joins TRBV5-1 to TRBJ1-1, with TRBD1 identical over 9 bases. V lost 5 bases and J lost 6; bases outside the gene matches: 8. The germline gives CDR1 SGHRS, CDR2 YFSETQ. The CDR3 consists of 14 residues. The CDR3 coding sequence is TGCGCCAGCAGGGCCACAGGGGGCAGATCTGAAGCTTTCTTT. Translating gives CASRATGGRSEAFF.

This clone has a handful of counts. The CDR3, as DNA: TGTGCCAGCAGCTTTAGGAGGGGGCATAAACAAGAGACCCAGTACTTC. This encodes CASSFRRGHKQETQYF. V gene TRBV5-8 combines with J gene TRBJ2-5; D possibly corresponds to TRBD1 (7 bases). The germline V gene has CDR1 SGHTS and CDR2 YDEGEE. This CDR3 comprises 16 residues. V was clipped by 2 bases and J by 2 bases, with 16 bases between them.

The gene calls are TRBV6-5 and TRBJ1-2, with D tentatively TRBD1 (5 bases). The CDR3 has 13 residues. Germline V gene lookup returns CDR1 MNHEY and CDR2 SVGAGI. Between the trimmed V and J ends, which lost 6 bases and 10 bases, there was a span of 18 bases. DNA for the CDR3: TGTGCCAGCAGAGACCTCGTAACAGGTGTCTACACCTTC. Translating gives CASRDLVTGVYTF.

CDR3 protein: CATSREAVASRTGDYGYTF. The CDR3 bases are TGTGCCACCAGCAGAGAAGCCGTCGCCAGTAGGACAGGGGACTATGGCTACACCTTC. V usage is TRBV15 and J usage is TRBJ1-2, with TRBD1 matching over 9 bases. V trimming: 0 bases; J trimming: 3 bases; junction bases outside the gene matches: 14. The CDR3 has 19 residues. The germline V gene encodes CDR1 LNHNV and CDR2 YYDKDF (reference sequence).

The gene calls are TRBV5-1 and TRBJ2-3; D call uncertain. CDR3 length equals 14 residues. V lost 1 base, J lost 0 bases, and 6 bases lay in between. Germline CDR1 is SGHRS and CDR2 is YFSETQ. CDR3 protein: CASSLLYSTDTQYF. DNA for the CDR3: TGCGCCAGCAGCTTGCTATACAGCACAGATACGCAGTATTTT.

This clone was found once. The chain links TRBV16 to TRBJ2-7; D gene unclear. With 2 bases removed from V and 0 bases from J, the gap between germline ends came to 14 bases. Germline CDR1 and CDR2: KGHSY and FQNENV. The CDR3 runs to 16 residues. The CDR3 protein is CASSQRATPSSYEQYF. DNA of the CDR3: TGTGCCAGCAGCCAAAGAGCGACTCCCAGCTCCTACGAGCAGTACTTC. Full variable domain (outside the CDR3, taken from reference TRBV16 and TRBJ2-7): GEEVAQTPKHLVRGEGQKAKLYCAPIKGHSYVFWYQQVLKNEFKFLISFQNENVFDETGMPKERFSAKCLPNSPCSLEIQATKLEDSAVYFCASSQRATPSSYEQYFGPGTRLTVT.

This clone was seen once. The chain uses TRBV7-3 and TRBJ2-3, with TRBD2 as a possible D gene (5 bases). Trimming stripped 2 bases from V and 0 bases from J, with 6 bases between. The CDR3 extends over 14 amino acids. Per the germline V gene, CDR1 is SGHTA and CDR2 is FQGTGA. The CDR3 DNA is TGTGCCAGCAGCTTAGGGGAGAGCACAGATACGCAGTATTTT. Translated: CASSLGESTDTQYF.

This rearrangement joins TRBV27 to TRBJ1-1, with D unclear. V lost 6 bases, J lost 1 base, and 12 bases lay in between. Germline V gene sequence: CDR1 MNHEY, CDR2 SMNVEV (reference sequence). The CDR3 has 14 residues. The chain's CDR3 is CASSWVRGNTEAFF. The CDR3 DNA reads as TGTGCCAGCAGCTGGGTCCGGGGGAACACTGAAGCTTTCTTT.

The V and J genes are TRBV11-2 and TRBJ2-7; D might be TRBD1 (6 bases). Between the trimmed V and J ends, which lost 1 base and 3 bases, there was a span of 13 bases. Germline V gene lookup returns CDR1 SGHAT and CDR2 FQNNGV. This CDR3 contains 15 residues. In nucleotides, the CDR3 is TGTGCCAGCAGCTTAGGACAGGCGTCTCTCTACGAGCAGTACTTC. Protein product: CASSLGQASLYEQYF.

V and J are TRBV19 and TRBJ1-3; D ambiguous. CDR1 LNHDA and CDR2 SQIVND come from the germline V gene (reference sequence). Trimming took 3 bases from V and 4 from J, leaving 4 bases between them. This CDR3 is 12 amino acids long. CDR3 loop: CASSITGNTIYF. CDR3 nucleotide sequence: TGTGCCAGTAGTATTACAGGAAACACCATATATTTT.

This clone was counted between two and nine times. The chain employs TRBV4-2 and TRBJ2-7; TRBD1 aligns across 10 bases. CDR1 and CDR2 from the germline V gene are LGHNA and YNFKEQ. CDR3 length: 14 amino acids. Germline trimming cut 4 bases from V and 5 bases from J; bases unmatched to any gene: 5. As DNA, the CDR3 is TGTGCCAGCAGCCTGACAGGGGGCAGGGACGAGCAGTACTTC. Amino acids: CASSLTGGRDEQYF.